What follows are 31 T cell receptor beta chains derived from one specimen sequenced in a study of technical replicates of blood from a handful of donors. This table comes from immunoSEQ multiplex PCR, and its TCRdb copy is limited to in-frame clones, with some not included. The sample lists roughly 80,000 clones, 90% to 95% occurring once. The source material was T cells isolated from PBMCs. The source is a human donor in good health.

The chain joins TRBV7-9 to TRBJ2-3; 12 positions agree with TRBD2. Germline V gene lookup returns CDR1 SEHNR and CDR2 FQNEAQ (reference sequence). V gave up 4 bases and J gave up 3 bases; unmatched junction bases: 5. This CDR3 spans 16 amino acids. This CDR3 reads CASSSRTSGKTDTQYF. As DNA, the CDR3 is TGTGCCAGCAGCTCGAGGACTAGCGGGAAAACAGATACGCAGTATTTT. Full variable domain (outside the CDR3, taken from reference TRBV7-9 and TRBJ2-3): DTGVSQNPRHKITKRGQNVTFRCDPISEHNRLYWYRQTLGQGPEFLTYFQNEAQLEKSRLLSDRFSAERPKGSFSTLEIQRTEQGDSAMYLCASSSRTSGKTDTQYFGPGTRLTVL.

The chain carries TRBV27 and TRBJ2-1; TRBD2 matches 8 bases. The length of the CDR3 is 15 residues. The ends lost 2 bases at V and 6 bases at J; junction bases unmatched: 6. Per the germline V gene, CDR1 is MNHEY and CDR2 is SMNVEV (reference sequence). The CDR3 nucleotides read TGTGCCAGCAGTTTAACGGGAGGGTCTTCCAATGAGCAGTTCTTC. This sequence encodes CASSLTGGSSNEQFF.

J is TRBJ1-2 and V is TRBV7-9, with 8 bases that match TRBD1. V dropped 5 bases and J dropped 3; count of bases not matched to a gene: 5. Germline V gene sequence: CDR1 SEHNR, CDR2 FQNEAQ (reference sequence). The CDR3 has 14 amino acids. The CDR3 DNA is TGTGCCAGCAGCACGGACAGGGTTGACTATGGCTACACCTTC. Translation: CASSTDRVDYGYTF.

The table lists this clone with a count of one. The CDR3 nucleotides read TGTGCCTGGTCACTACACTGGGGGGGTTACACTGAAGCTTTCTTT. Its translation is CAWSLHWGGYTEAFF. This chain links TRBV30 with TRBJ1-1; possibly TRBD1 for D (5 bases). CDR1 and CDR2 from the germline V gene are GTSNPN and SVGIG (reference sequence). This CDR3 has 15 amino acids. V lost 5 bases and J lost 3, with 19 bases in between.

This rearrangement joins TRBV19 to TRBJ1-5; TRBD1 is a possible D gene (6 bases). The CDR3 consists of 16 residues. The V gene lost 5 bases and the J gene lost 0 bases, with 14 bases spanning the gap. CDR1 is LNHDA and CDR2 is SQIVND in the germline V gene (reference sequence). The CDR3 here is CASSEQGRVSNQPQHF. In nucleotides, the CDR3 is TGTGCCAGTAGTGAGCAGGGGCGGGTTAGCAATCAGCCCCAGCATTTT.

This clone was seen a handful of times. CDR3 residues: CASSFTGQPQHF. In DNA, the CDR3 is TGTGCCAGCAGCTTCACAGGTCAGCCCCAGCATTTT. The chain couples TRBV7-2 to TRBJ1-5; a possible D gene is TRBD1 (5 bases). This CDR3 has 12 residues. Trimming left V 3 bases short and J 6 bases short, with 6 bases between. Germline V CDR1 and CDR2: SGHTA, FQGNSA.

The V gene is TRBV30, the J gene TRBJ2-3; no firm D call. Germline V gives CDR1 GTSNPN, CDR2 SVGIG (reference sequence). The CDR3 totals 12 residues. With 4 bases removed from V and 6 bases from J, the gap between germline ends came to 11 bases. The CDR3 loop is CAWTIGVDTQYF. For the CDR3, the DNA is TGTGCCTGGACGATCGGAGTTGATACGCAGTATTTT.

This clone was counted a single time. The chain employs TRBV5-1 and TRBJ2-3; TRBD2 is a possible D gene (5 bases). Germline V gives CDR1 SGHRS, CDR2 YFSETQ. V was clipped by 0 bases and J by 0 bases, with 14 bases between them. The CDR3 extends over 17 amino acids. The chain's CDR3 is CASSLVASSASTDTQYF. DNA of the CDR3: TGCGCCAGCAGCTTGGTCGCGAGTAGCGCTAGCACAGATACGCAGTATTTT.

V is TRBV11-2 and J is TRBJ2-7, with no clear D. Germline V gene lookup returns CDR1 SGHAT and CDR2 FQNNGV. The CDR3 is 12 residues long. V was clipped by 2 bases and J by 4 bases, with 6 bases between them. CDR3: CASSLISYEQYF. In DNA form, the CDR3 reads TGTGCCAGCAGCTTAATCTCTTACGAGCAGTACTTC.

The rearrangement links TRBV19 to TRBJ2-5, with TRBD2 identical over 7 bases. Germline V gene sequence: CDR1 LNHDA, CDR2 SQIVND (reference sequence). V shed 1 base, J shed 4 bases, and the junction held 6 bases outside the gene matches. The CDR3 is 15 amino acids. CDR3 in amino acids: CASSIAGGSGETQYF. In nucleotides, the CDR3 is TGTGCCAGTAGTATAGCGGGCGGGAGCGGAGAGACCCAGTACTTC.

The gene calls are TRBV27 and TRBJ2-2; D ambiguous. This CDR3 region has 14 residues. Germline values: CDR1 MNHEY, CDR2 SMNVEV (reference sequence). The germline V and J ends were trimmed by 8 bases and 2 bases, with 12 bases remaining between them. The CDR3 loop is CASLPLKNTGELFF. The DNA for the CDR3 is TGTGCCAGCCTCCCCCTTAAAAACACCGGGGAGCTGTTTTTT.

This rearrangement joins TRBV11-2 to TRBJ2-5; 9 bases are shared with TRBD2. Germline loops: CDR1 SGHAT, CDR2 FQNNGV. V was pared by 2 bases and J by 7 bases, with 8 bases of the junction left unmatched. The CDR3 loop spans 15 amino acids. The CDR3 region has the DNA TGTGCCAGCAGCTTATTATCTAGCGGGAAGGGGACCCAGTACTTC. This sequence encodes CASSLLSSGKGTQYF.

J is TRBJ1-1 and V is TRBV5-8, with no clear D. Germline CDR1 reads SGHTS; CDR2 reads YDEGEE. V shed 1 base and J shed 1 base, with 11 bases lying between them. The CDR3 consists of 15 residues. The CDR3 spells CASSLSWSRNTEAFF. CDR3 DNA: TGTGCCAGCAGCTTGTCATGGAGTCGGAACACTGAAGCTTTCTTT. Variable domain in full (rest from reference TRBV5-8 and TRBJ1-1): EAGVTQSPTHLIKTRGQQATLRCSPISGHTSVYWYQQALGLGLQFLLWYDEGEERNRGNFPPRFSGRQFPNYSSELNVNALELEDSALYLCASSLSWSRNTEAFFGQGTRLTVV.

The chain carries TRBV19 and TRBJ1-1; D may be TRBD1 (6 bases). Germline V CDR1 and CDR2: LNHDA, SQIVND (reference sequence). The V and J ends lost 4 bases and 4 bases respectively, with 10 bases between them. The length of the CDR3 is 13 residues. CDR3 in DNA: TGTGCCAGTAGTACACAGGGCTTCACTGAAGCTTTCTTT. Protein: CASSTQGFTEAFF. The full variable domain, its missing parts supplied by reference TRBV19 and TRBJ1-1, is DGGITQSPKYLFRKEGQNVTLSCEQNLNHDAMYWYRQDPGQGLRLIYYSQIVNDFQKGDIAEGYSVSREKKESFPLTVTSAQKNPTAFYLCASSTQGFTEAFFGQGTRLTVV.

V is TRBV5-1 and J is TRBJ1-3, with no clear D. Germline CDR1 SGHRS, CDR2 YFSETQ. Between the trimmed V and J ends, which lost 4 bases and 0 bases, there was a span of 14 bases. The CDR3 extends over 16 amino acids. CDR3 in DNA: TGCGCCAGCAGCCCGACGACTACGAGCTCTGGAAACACCATATATTTT. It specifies CASSPTTTSSGNTIYF.

The DNA of the CDR3 is TGTGCCAGCAGCAGACAGGGTGGGTCCTACAATGAGCAGTTCTTC. Translation gives CASSRQGGSYNEQFF. The chain is built from TRBV9 and TRBJ2-1; 7 nucleotides match TRBD1. Per germline, CDR1 SGDLS and CDR2 YYNGEE. Trimming at V came to 4 bases and at J to 1 base, leaving 5 bases not matched to a gene. This CDR3 is built from 15 residues.

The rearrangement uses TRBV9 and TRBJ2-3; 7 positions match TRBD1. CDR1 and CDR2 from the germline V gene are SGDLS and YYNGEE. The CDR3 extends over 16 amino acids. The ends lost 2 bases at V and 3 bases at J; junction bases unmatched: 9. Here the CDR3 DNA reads TGTGCCAGCAGCGTGGGAAAGACAGGGCAGACAGATACGCAGTATTTT. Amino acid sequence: CASSVGKTGQTDTQYF.

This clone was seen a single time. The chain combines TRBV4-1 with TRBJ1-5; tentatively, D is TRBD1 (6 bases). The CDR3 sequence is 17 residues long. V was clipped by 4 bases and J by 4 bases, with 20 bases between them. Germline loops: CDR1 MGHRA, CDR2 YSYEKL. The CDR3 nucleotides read TGCGCCAGCAGCCTAGGCGGGAGGACAGTCGGTAATCAGCCCCAGCATTTT. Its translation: CASSLGGRTVGNQPQHF.

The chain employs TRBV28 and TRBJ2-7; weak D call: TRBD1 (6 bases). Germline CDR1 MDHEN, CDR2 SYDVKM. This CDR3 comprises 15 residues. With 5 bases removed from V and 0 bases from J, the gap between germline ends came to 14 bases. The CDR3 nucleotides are TGTGCCAGCAGTATACCGGGACAAAGCTCCTACGAGCAGTACTTC. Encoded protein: CASSIPGQSSYEQYF.

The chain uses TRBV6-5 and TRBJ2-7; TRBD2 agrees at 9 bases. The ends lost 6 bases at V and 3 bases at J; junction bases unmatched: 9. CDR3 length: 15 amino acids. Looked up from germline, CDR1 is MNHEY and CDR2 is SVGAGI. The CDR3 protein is CASRPPGLAYYEQYF. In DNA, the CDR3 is TGTGCCAGCAGGCCTCCGGGACTAGCTTACTACGAGCAGTACTTC.

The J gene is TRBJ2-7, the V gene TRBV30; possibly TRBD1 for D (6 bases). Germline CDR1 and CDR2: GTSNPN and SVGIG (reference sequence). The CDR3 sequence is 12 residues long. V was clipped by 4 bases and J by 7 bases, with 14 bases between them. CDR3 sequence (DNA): TGTGCCTGGACCAGGGGTGGGTGGGAGCAGTACTTC. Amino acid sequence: CAWTRGGWEQYF.

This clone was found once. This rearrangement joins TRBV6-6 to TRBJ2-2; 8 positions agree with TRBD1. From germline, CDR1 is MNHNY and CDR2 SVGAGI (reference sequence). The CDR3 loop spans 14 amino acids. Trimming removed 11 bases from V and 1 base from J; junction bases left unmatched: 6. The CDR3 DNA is TGTGCCGTTCCCGGGACAGGGAACACCGGGGAGCTGTTTTTT. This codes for CAVPGTGNTGELFF.

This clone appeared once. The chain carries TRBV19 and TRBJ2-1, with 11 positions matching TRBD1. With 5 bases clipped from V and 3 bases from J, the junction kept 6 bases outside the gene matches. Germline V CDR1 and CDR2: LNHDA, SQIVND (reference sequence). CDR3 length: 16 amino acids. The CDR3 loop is CASSARTGGLYNEQFF. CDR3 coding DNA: TGTGCCAGTAGTGCCCGGACAGGGGGCCTCTACAATGAGCAGTTCTTC.

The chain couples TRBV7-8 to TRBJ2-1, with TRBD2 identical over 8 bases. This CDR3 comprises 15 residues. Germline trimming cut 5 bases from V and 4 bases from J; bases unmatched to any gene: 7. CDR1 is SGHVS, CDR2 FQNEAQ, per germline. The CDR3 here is CASSLTGTSYNEQFF. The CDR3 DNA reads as TGTGCCAGCAGCCTGACCGGGACTAGTTACAATGAGCAGTTCTTC.

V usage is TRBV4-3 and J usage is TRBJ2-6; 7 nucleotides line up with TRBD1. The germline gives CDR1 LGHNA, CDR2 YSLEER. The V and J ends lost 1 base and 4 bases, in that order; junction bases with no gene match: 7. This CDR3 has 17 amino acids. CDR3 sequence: CASSQGRARGGANVLTF. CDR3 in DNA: TGCGCCAGCAGCCAAGGAAGGGCCAGGGGGGGGGCCAACGTCCTGACTTTC.

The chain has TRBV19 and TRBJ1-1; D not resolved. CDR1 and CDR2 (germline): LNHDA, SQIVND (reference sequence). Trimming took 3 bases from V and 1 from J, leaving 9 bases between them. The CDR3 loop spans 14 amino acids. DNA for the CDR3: TGTGCCAGTAGTATCATGGCCTCGAACACTGAAGCTTTCTTT. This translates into CASSIMASNTEAFF.

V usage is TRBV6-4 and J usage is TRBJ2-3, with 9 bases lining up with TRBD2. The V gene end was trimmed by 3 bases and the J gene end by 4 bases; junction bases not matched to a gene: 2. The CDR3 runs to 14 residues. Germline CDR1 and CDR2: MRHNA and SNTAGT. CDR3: CASSEVAGADTQYF. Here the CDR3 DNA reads TGTGCCAGCAGTGAAGTAGCGGGAGCAGATACGCAGTATTTT.

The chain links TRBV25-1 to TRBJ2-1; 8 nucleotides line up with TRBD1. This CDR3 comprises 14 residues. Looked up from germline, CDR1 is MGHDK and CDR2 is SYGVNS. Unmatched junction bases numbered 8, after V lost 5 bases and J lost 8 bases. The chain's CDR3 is CASSPGGVYDEQFF. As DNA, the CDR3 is TGTGCCAGCAGTCCAGGGGGCGTATACGATGAGCAGTTCTTC.

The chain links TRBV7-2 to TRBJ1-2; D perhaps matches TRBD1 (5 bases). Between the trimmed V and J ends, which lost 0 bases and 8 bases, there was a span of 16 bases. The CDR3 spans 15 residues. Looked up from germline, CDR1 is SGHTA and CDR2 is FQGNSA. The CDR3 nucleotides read TGTGCCAGCAGCTTAGCCGGGCCCGGGGGGGAGGGCTACACCTTC. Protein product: CASSLAGPGGEGYTF. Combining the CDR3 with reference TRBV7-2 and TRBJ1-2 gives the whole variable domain GAGVSQSPSNKVTEKGKDVELRCDPISGHTALYWYRQSLGQGLEFLIYFQGNSAPDKSGLPSDRFSAERTGGSVSTLTIQRTQQEDSAVYLCASSLAGPGGEGYTFGSGTRLTVV.

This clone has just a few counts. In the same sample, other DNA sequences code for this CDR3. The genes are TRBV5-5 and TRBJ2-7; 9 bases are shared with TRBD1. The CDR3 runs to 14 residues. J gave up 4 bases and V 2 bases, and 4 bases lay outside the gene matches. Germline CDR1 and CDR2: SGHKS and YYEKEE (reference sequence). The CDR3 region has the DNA TGTGCCAGCAGCTTCCCGGACAGGGGTTACGAGCAGTACTTC. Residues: CASSFPDRGYEQYF.

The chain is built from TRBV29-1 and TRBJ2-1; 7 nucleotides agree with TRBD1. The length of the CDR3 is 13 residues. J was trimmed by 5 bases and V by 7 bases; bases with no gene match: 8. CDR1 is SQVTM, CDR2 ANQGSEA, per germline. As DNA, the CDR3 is TGCAGCGGGACCGGGACAGACCACAATGAGCAGTTCTTC. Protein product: CSGTGTDHNEQFF.